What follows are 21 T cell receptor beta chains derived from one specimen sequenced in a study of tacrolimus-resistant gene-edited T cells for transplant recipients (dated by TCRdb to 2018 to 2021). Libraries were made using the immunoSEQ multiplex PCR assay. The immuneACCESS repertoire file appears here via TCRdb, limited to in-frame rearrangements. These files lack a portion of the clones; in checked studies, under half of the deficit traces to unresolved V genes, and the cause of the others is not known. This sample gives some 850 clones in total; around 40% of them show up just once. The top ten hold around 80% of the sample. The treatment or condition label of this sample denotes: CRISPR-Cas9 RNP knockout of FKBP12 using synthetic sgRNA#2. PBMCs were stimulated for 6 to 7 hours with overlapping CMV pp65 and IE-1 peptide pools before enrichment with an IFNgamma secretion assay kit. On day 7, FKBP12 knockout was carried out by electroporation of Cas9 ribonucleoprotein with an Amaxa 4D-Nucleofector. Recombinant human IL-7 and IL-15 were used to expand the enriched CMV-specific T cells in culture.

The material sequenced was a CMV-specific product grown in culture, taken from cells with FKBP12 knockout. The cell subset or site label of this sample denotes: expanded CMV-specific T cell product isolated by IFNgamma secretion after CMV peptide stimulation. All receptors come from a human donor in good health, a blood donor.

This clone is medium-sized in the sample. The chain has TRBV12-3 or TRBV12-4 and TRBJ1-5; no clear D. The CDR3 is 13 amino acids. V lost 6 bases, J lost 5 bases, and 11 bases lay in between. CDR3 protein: CASSLGEHQPQHF. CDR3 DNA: TGTGCCAGCAGCCTCGGGGAACATCAGCCCCAGCATTTT.

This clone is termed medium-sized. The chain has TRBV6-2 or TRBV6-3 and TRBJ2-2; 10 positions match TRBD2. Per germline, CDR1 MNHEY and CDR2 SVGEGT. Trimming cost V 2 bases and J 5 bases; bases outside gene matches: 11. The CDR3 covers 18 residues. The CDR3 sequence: CASSYNYGLAEGTGELFF. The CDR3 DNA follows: TGTGCCAGCAGTTACAATTACGGACTAGCGGAGGGGACCGGGGAGCTGTTTTTT.

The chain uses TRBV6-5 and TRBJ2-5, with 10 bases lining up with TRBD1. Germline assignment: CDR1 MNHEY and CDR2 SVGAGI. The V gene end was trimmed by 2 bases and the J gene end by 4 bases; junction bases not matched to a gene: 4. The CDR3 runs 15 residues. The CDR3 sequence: CASSYGQGGGETQYF. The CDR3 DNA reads TGTGCCAGCAGTTACGGACAGGGGGGAGGAGAGACCCAGTACTTC.

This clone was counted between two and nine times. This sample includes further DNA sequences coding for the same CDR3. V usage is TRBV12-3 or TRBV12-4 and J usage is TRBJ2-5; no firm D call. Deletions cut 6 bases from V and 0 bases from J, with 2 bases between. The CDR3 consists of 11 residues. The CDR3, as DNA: TGTGCCAGCAGCTACCAAGAGACCCAGTACTTC. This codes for CASSYQETQYF.

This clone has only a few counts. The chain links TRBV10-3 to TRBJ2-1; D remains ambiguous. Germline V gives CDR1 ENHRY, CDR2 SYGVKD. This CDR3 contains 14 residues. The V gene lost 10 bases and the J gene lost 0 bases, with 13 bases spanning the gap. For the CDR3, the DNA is TGTGCCACTCAAGTTGCCAGCTCCTACAATGAGCAGTTCTTC. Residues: CATQVASSYNEQFF.

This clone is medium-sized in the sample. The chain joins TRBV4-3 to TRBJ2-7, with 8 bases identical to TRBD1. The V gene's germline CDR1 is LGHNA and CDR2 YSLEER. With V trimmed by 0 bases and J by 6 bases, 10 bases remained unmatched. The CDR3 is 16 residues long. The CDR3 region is CASSQDVLQGAAEQYF. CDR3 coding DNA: TGCGCCAGCAGCCAAGACGTGCTTCAGGGGGCAGCCGAGCAGTACTTC.

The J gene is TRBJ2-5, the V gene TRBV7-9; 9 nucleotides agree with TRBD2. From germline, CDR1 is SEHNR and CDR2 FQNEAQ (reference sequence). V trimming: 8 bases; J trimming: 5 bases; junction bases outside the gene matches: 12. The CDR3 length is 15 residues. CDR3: CASGLERGDWETQYF. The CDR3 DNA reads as TGTGCCAGCGGTCTGGAGCGGGGGGACTGGGAGACCCAGTACTTC. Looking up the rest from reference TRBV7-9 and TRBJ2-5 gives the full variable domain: DTGVSQNPRHKITKRGQNVTFRCDPISEHNRLYWYRQTLGQGPEFLTYFQNEAQLEKSRLLSDRFSAERPKGSFSTLEIQRTEQGDSAMYLCASGLERGDWETQYFGPGTRLLVL.

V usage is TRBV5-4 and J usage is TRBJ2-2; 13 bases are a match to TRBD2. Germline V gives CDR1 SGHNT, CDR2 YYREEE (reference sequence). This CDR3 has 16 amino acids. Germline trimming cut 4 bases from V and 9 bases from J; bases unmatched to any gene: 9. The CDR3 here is CASSRIGTSGDRELFF. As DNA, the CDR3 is TGTGCCAGCAGCCGTATTGGGACTAGCGGGGACCGGGAGCTGTTTTTT.

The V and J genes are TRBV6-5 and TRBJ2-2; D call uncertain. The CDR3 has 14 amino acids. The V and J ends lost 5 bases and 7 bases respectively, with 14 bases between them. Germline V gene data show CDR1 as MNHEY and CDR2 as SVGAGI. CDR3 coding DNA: TGTGCCAGCAGTCGGGCCACCTCTGGCGGGGAGCTGTTTTTT. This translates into CASSRATSGGELFF.

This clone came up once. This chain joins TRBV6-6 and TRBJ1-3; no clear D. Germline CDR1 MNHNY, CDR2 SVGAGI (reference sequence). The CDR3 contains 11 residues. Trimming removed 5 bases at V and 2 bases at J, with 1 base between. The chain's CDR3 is CASSAGNTIYF. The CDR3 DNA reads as TGTGCCAGCAGTGCTGGAAACACCATATATTTT.

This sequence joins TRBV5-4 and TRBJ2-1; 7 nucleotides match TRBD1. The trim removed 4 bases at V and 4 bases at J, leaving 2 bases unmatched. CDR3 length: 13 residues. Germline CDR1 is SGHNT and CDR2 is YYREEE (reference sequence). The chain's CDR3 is CASSQTGYNEQFF. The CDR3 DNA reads TGTGCCAGCAGCCAGACAGGGTACAATGAGCAGTTCTTC.

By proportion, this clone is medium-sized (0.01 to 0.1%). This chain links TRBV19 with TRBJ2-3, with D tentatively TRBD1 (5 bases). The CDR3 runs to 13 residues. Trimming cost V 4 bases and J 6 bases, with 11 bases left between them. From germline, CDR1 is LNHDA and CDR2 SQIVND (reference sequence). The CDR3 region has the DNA TGTGCCAGTAGTACCCCCAACAGGGATACGCAGTATTTT. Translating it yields CASSTPNRDTQYF.

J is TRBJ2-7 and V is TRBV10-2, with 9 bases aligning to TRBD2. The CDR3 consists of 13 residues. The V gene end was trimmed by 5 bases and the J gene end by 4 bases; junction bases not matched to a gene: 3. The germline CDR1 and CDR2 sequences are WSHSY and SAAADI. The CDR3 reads CASSSSGAYEQYF. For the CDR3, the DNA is TGCGCCAGCAGTTCTAGCGGGGCGTACGAGCAGTACTTC.

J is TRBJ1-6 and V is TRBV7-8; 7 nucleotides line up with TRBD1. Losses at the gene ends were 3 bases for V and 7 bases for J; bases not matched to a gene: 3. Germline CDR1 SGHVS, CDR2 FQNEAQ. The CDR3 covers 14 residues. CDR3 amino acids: CASSLTGYNSPLHF. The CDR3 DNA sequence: TGTGCCAGCAGCTTGACAGGGTACAATTCACCCCTCCACTTT.

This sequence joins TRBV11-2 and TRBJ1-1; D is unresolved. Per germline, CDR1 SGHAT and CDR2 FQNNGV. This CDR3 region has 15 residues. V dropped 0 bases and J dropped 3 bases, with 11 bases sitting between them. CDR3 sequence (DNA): TGTGCCAGCAGCTTAGACAGGAGTATTTACACTGAAGCTTTCTTT. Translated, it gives CASSLDRSIYTEAFF.

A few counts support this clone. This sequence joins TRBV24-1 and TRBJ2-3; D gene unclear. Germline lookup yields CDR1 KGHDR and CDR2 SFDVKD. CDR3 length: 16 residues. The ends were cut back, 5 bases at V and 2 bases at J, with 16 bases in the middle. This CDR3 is CATSGDASVNTDTQYF. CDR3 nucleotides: TGTGCCACCAGTGGCGACGCGTCAGTTAACACAGATACGCAGTATTTT.

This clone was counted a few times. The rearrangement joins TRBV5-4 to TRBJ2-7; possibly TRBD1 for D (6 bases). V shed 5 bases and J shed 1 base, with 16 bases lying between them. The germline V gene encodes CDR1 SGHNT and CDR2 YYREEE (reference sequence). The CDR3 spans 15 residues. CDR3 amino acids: CASSSQGLSSYEQYF. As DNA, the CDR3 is TGTGCCAGCAGTTCCCAGGGGCTTTCATCCTACGAGCAGTACTTC.

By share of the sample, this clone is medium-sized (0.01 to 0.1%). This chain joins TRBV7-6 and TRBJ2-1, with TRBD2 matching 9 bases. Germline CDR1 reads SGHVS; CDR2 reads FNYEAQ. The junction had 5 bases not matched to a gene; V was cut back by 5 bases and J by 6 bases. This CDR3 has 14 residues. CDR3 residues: CASSPTGLANEQFF. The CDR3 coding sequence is TGTGCCAGCAGCCCCACGGGACTAGCCAATGAGCAGTTCTTC.

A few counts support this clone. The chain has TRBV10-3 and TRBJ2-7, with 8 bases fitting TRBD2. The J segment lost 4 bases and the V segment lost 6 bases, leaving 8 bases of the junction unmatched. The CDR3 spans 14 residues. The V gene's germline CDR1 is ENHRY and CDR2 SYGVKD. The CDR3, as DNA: TGTGCCATCAGCTCAGCGGGGGCGGTATACGAGCAGTACTTC. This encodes CAISSAGAVYEQYF.

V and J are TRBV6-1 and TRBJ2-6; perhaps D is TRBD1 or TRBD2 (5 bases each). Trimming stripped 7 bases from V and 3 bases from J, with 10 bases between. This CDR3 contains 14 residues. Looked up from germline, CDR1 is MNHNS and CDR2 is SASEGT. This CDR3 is CASTRGVGANVLTF. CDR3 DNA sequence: TGTGCCAGCACGAGGGGCGTTGGGGCCAACGTCCTGACTTTC.

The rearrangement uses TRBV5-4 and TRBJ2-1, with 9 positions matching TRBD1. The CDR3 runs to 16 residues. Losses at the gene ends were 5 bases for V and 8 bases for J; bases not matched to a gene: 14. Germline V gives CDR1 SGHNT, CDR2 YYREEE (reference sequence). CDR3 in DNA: TGTGCCAGCAGTTCCCTCCGGGACAGGGCTGGCGATGAGCAGTTCTTC. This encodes CASSSLRDRAGDEQFF.